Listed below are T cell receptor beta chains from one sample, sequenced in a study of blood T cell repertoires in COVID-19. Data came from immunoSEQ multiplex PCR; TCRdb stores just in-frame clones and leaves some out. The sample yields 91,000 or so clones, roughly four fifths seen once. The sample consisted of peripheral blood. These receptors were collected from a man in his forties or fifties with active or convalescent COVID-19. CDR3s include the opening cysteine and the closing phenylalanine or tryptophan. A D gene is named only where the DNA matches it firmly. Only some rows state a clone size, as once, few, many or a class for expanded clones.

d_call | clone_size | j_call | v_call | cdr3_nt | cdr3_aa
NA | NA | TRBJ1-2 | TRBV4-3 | TGCGCCAGCAGCCACAATCAGGGGAATGATGGCTACACCTTC | CASSHNQGNDGYTF
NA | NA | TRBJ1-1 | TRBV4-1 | TGCGCCAGCAGCCAGCCGACAGCAAAGAACACTGAAGCTTTCTTT | CASSQPTAKNTEAFF
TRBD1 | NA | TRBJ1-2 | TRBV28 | TGTGCCAGCCGCCGGACAGGGACTAACTATGGCTACACCTTC | CASRRTGTNYGYTF
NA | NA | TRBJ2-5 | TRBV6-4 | TGTGCCAGCAGTGACACTTCGGGAGAGACCCAGTACTTC | CASSDTSGETQYF
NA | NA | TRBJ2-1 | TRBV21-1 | TGTGCCAGCAGCAAACGGACAGCCTTGGGGAATGAGCAGTTCTTC | CASSKRTALGNEQFF
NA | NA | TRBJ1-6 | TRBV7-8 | TGTGCCAGCAGCCAGCAGGGATCCTATAATTCACCCCTCCACTTT | CASSQQGSYNSPLHF
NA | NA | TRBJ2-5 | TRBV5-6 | TGTGCCAGCAGCTTGGTAACAGGGATGGAGACCCAGTACTTC | CASSLVTGMETQYF
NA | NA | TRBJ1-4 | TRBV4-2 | TGTGCCAGCAGCCAAGGAGGTCTGGATGAAAAACTGTTTTTT | CASSQGGLDEKLFF
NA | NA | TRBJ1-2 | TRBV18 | TGTGCCAGCTCACCAGTTAGGGGCCAAAGGGGCTACTATGGCTACACCTTC | CASSPVRGQRGYYGYTF
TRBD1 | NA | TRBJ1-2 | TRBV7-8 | TGTGCCAGCAGCTCGACAGGGGGCTCAGATGGCTACACCTTC | CASSSTGGSDGYTF
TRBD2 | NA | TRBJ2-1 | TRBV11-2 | TGTGCCAGCAGCTTAGAACGACTAGCGGGCTACAATGAGCAGTTCTTC | CASSLERLAGYNEQFF
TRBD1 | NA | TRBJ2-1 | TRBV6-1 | TGTGCCAGCAGTGGCGCAGGGGGCAGGAGCTCCTACAATGAGCAGTTCTTC | CASSGAGGRSSYNEQFF
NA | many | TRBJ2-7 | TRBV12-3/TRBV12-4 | TGTGCCAGCAGGACCACAGGGAACGAGCAGTACTTC | CASRTTGNEQYF
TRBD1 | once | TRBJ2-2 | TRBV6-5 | TGTGCCAGCAGGGGACAGGGAGTCGGCACCGGGGAGCTGTTTTTT | CASRGQGVGTGELFF
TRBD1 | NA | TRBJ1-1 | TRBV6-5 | TGTGCCAGCAGCAGGACAGGGGTGGATGAAGCTTTCTTT | CASSRTGVDEAFF
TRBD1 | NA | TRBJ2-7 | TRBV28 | TGTGCCAGCAGTCCCAGACAGGGGGCGGCCTACGAGCAGTACTTC | CASSPRQGAAYEQYF
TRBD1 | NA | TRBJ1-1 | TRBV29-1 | TGCAGCGTTGAAGATGACAGGGGGCGAACTGAAGCTTTCTTT | CSVEDDRGRTEAFF
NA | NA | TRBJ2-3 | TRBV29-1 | TGCAGCGTTGAAGATGGCTATACGCAGTATTTT | CSVEDGYTQYF
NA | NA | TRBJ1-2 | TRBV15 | TGTGCCACCAGCAGAGAACGCCCGTTCTCAGGGGTTGATGGCTACACCTTC | CATSRERPFSGVDGYTF
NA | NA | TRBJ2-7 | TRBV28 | TGTGCCAGCAGTTCCCCTTCCCCCTCCTACGAGCAGTACTTC | CASSSPSPSYEQYF
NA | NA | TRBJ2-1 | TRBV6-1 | TGTGCCAGCAGTGAAATTAGGGGCCTAAATGAGCAGTTCTTC | CASSEIRGLNEQFF
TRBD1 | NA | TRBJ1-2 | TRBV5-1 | TGCGCCAGCAGCTCGGGACAGGGCTATGGCTACACCTTC | CASSSGQGYGYTF
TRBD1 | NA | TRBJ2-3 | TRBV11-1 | TGTGCCAGCAGCTTGGGACAGGTCACAGATACGCAGTATTTT | CASSLGQVTDTQYF
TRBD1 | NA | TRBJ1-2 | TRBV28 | TGTGCCAGCAGTGACCGACAGGGAGGTGGGTGCACCTTC | CASSDRQGGGCTF
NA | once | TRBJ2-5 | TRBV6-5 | TGTGCCAGCAGAACTAGGGATTTTGGAGAGACCCAGTACTTC | CASRTRDFGETQYF
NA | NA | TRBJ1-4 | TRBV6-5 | TGTGCCAGCAGTTACGGGTCAGCGACTAATGAAAAACTGTTTTTT | CASSYGSATNEKLFF
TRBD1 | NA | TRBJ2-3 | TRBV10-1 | TGCGCCAGCAGGGGACAGGGCACAGATACGCAGTATTTT | CASRGQGTDTQYF
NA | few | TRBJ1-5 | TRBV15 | TGTGCCACCAGCGAGGGGAGGGGAGGAAGCAATCAGCCCCAGCATTTT | CATSEGRGGSNQPQHF
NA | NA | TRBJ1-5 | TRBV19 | TGTGCCAGCGTGGGGCTTCTCGATCAGCCCCAGCATTTT | CASVGLLDQPQHF
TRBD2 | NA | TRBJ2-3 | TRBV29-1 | TGCAGCTTCTCGGGCGGGGGACCAGATACGCAGTATTTT | CSFSGGGPDTQYF
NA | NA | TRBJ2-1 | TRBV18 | TGTGCCAGCTCACCGAGACAGGCCTACAATGAGCAGTTCTTC | CASSPRQAYNEQFF
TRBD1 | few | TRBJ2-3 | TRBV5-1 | TGCGCCAGCAGCGGGGGGACAGGGGAAGATACGCAGTATTTT | CASSGGTGEDTQYF
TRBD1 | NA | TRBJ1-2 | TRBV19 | TGTGCCAGTAGTACCCCCGGCGGACAGGGATATGGCTACACCTTC | CASSTPGGQGYGYTF
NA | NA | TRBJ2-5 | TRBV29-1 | TGCAGCGTTGGGCAGGCGCAAGAGACCCAGTACTTC | CSVGQAQETQYF
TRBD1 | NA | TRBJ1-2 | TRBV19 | TGTGCCAGTAGTGCCCCGGGACAGGGGATCTGGGGCTATGGCTACACCTTC | CASSAPGQGIWGYGYTF
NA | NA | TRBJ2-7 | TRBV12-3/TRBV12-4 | TGTGCCAGCAGATCTGCGTCTACCTACGAGCAGTACTTC | CASRSASTYEQYF
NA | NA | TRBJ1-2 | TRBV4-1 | TGCGCCAGCAGCCAAGAAGCCGGCCAGCTCGGGTATGGCTACACCTTC | CASSQEAGQLGYGYTF